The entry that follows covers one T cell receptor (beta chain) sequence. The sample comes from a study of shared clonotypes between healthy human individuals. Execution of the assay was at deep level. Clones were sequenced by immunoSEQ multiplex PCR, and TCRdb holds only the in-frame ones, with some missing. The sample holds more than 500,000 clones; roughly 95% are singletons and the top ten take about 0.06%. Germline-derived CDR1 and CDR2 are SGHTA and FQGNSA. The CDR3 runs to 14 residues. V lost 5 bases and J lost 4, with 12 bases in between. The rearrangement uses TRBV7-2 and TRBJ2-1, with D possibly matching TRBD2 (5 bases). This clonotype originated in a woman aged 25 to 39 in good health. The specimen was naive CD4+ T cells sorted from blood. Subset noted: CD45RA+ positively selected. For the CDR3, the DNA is TGTGCCAGCAGCGATTACGGGGAGTACAATGAGCAGTTCTTC. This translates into CASSDYGEYNEQFF.